This is a list of T cell receptor beta chains from one sample in a study of shared clonotypes between healthy human individuals. Libraries were prepared by immunoSEQ multiplex PCR; TCRdb keeps only in-frame clonotypes and omits some of them. This table holds fewer than 550,000 clones, almost 80% found once. Sequencing was performed on PBMCs. The receptors here all came from a woman aged 40 to 50 in good health. Some clones in this sample may be carry-over from other donors' samples. CDR3s include the opening cysteine and the closing phenylalanine or tryptophan. Fields, in order: V gene, D gene, J gene, clone size, CDR3 protein, CDR3 DNA. A D gene is named only where the DNA matches it firmly. Not every row has a clone size; where given, it reads once, few, many or a size class.

TRBV9	NA	TRBJ2-3	NA	CASSVGTADTDTQYF	TGTGCCAGCAGCGTAGGAACAGCCGACACAGATACGCAGTATTTT
TRBV7-9	NA	TRBJ1-1	NA	CASSPVAEAFF	TGTGCCAGCAGCCCGGTTGCTGAAGCTTTCTTT
TRBV7-6	NA	TRBJ2-7	NA	CASSLSSSRGEQYF	TGTGCCAGCAGCTTAAGCTCTAGTCGGGGCGAGCAGTACTTC
TRBV9	NA	TRBJ2-7	NA	CASSVEGASAYEQYF	TGTGCCAGCAGCGTAGAGGGAGCTAGCGCCTACGAGCAGTACTTC
TRBV6-6	NA	TRBJ1-1	NA	CASSYRTRKAFF	TGTGCCAGCAGTTACCGCACCCGAAAAGCTTTCTTT
TRBV9	NA	TRBJ2-7	NA	CASSGTGSSYEQYF	TGTGCCAGCAGCGGAACAGGGTCCTCCTACGAGCAGTACTTC
TRBV6-1	NA	TRBJ2-3	many	CASLLADVPDTQYF	TGTGCCAGCCTACTAGCAGACGTCCCAGATACGCAGTATTTT
TRBV29-1	NA	TRBJ2-5	NA	CSVEPLGETQYF	TGCAGCGTTGAGCCCCTCGGGGAGACCCAGTACTTC
TRBV18	TRBD1	TRBJ1-1	NA	CASSPGNRGSDTEAFF	TGTGCCAGCTCACCAGGCAACAGGGGGTCTGACACTGAAGCTTTCTTT
TRBV7-8	TRBD2	TRBJ2-5	NA	CASSEPSLAGAQYF	TGTGCCAGCAGCGAGCCAAGTTTAGCGGGAGCCCAGTACTTC
TRBV20-1	NA	TRBJ2-5	NA	CSAGRVETQYF	TGCAGTGCCGGTAGAGTGGAGACCCAGTACTTC
TRBV30	NA	TRBJ2-5	many	CAWRTPGQETQYF	TGTGCCTGGAGGACCCCTGGTCAAGAGACCCAGTACTTC
TRBV7-2	TRBD2	TRBJ2-3	NA	CASSSDLTSGSADTQYF	TGTGCCAGCAGCTCCGATCTCACTAGCGGGAGCGCAGATACGCAGTATTTT
TRBV6-1	NA	TRBJ1-5	NA	CASSENLVQPQHF	TGTGCCAGCAGTGAAAATCTGGTTCAGCCCCAGCATTTT
TRBV4-1	TRBD2	TRBJ2-7	NA	CASSLSGEDYEQYF	TGCGCCAGCAGCCTTAGCGGGGAGGACTACGAGCAGTACTTC
TRBV28	NA	TRBJ2-2	NA	CASSRYGRGRTGELFF	TGTGCCAGCAGTCGCTATGGAAGGGGAAGAACCGGGGAGCTGTTTTTT
TRBV18	NA	TRBJ2-3	NA	CASSPPEGQNTDTQYF	TGTGCCAGCTCACCGCCCGAAGGGCAGAACACAGATACGCAGTATTTT
TRBV2	TRBD2	TRBJ2-2	few	CASSLGRGKTGELFF	TGTGCCAGCAGCCTCGGGAGGGGGAAGACCGGGGAGCTGTTTTTT
TRBV4-1	TRBD1	TRBJ1-1	NA	CASSQDRQGRTEAFF	TGCGCCAGCAGCCAAGACCGACAGGGTCGGACTGAAGCTTTCTTT
TRBV18	NA	TRBJ2-3	once	CASSPMDSPDTQYF	TGTGCCAGCTCACCAATGGACTCTCCAGATACGCAGTATTTT
TRBV5-4	TRBD1	TRBJ1-1	NA	CASSGRQGANTEAFF	TGTGCCAGCAGCGGGAGACAGGGGGCCAACACTGAAGCTTTCTTT
TRBV6-1	TRBD1	TRBJ1-1	NA	CASSDGQGNTEAFF	TGTGCCAGCAGTGACGGACAGGGCAACACTGAAGCTTTCTTT
TRBV2	NA	TRBJ2-1	NA	CASILDPSYNEQFF	TGTGCCAGCATACTGGACCCCTCCTACAATGAGCAGTTCTTC
TRBV4-2	NA	TRBJ1-2	NA	CASSQGALRDANYGYTF	TGTGCCAGCAGTCAAGGAGCTCTCCGGGACGCCAACTATGGCTACACCTTC
TRBV6-1	NA	TRBJ2-1	few	CASSEGAEGHNEQFF	TGTGCCAGCAGTGAAGGAGCGGAGGGGCACAATGAGCAGTTCTTC
TRBV9	NA	TRBJ2-3	NA	CASSVAGSGTDTQYF	TGTGCCAGCAGCGTAGCCGGGAGTGGCACAGATACGCAGTATTTT
TRBV29-1	NA	TRBJ2-2	NA	CSVGHRANTGELFF	TGCAGCGTTGGACACCGCGCGAACACCGGGGAGCTGTTTTTT
TRBV4-3	NA	TRBJ2-5	NA	CASSQDHGETQYF	TGCGCCAGCAGCCAAGATCATGGAGAGACCCAGTACTTC
TRBV7-8	TRBD2	TRBJ2-7	NA	CAGSPNTGTTNYEQYF	TGTGCCGGCAGTCCTAATACCGGGACTACCAACTACGAGCAGTACTTC
TRBV7-9	TRBD1	TRBJ1-1	NA	CASSPMDRAGAFF	TGTGCCAGCAGCCCCATGGACAGGGCTGGAGCTTTCTTT
TRBV9	NA	TRBJ2-2	NA	CASSLRGLPTGELFF	TGTGCCAGCAGCCTTAGGGGACTCCCCACCGGGGAGCTGTTTTTT
TRBV7-9	TRBD1	TRBJ2-7	few	CASSPDRDEQYF	TGTGCCAGCAGCCCGGACAGGGACGAGCAGTACTTC
TRBV7-2	NA	TRBJ2-7	NA	CASSLAVSTYEQYF	TGTGCCAGCAGCTTAGCTGTCAGCACCTACGAGCAGTACTTC
TRBV28	TRBD1	TRBJ1-2	NA	CASNQDRGYGYTF	TGTGCCAGCAACCAAGACAGGGGCTATGGCTACACCTTC
TRBV11-2	NA	TRBJ2-1	NA	CASSPVGNEQFF	TGTGCCAGCAGTCCCGTAGGGAATGAGCAGTTCTTC
TRBV5-1	NA	TRBJ1-1	few	CASSLGGGQVPEAFF	TGCGCCAGCAGCTTGGGCGGAGGGCAAGTCCCTGAAGCTTTCTTT
TRBV6-4	TRBD2	TRBJ2-1	NA	CASTMREGQGEQFF	TGTGCCAGCACTATGCGGGAGGGCCAGGGGGAGCAGTTCTTC
TRBV7-2	NA	TRBJ2-7	few	CASSPGRSYEQYF	TGTGCCAGCAGCCCGGGGAGATCCTACGAGCAGTACTTC
TRBV19	TRBD2	TRBJ2-5	once	CASRGLAGGWETQYF	TGTGCCAGTAGAGGGCTAGCGGGAGGGTGGGAGACCCAGTACTTC
TRBV11-2	TRBD2	TRBJ2-1	once	CASRRAGGLSYNEQFF	TGTGCCAGCAGACGGGCGGGAGGGCTGTCCTACAATGAGCAGTTCTTC
TRBV11-3	TRBD1	TRBJ2-7	NA	CASSLPGTGVRQYF	TGTGCCAGCAGCCTCCCCGGGACAGGGGTAAGGCAGTACTTC
TRBV30	NA	TRBJ2-2	NA	CAWSSHNTGELFF	TGTGCCTGGAGCTCCCACAACACCGGGGAGCTGTTTTTT
TRBV5-4	TRBD2	TRBJ2-7	NA	CASSLGLEGEQYF	TGTGCCAGCAGCCTGGGACTAGAAGGCGAGCAGTACTTC
TRBV7-3	TRBD2	TRBJ2-7	few	CASSFQAGVPSYEQYF	TGTGCCAGCAGCTTTCAGGCGGGAGTCCCCTCCTACGAGCAGTACTTC
TRBV18	NA	TRBJ2-3	once	CASSPPSADTQYF	TGTGCCAGCTCACCACCGTCGGCAGATACGCAGTATTTT
TRBV19	TRBD2	TRBJ2-7	NA	CPWQASGYEQYF	TGTCCCTGGCAGGCTAGCGGATACGAGCAGTACTTC
TRBV6-6	NA	TRBJ2-5	NA	CASRREETQYF	TGTGCCAGTCGTAGGGAAGAGACCCAGTACTTC
TRBV7-2	NA	TRBJ1-3	NA	CASSPSTAVGNTIYF	TGTGCCAGCAGCCCCTCTACAGCTGTTGGAAACACCATATATTTT
TRBV7-2	NA	TRBJ1-1	NA	CASSLAEGTEAFF	TGTGCCAGCAGCTTAGCGGAGGGGACTGAAGCTTTCTTT
TRBV7-3	NA	TRBJ2-6	NA	CASSLMGNGANVLTF	TGTGCCAGCAGCTTAATGGGGAATGGGGCCAACGTCCTGACTTTC
TRBV19	NA	TRBJ2-3	NA	CASTVSATSTDTQYF	TGTGCCAGTACCGTTTCAGCGACTAGCACAGATACGCAGTATTTT
TRBV11-2	TRBD2	TRBJ2-7	NA	CASSPPSGRLSYEQYF	TGTGCCAGCAGCCCCCCTAGCGGGCGCTTATCCTACGAGCAGTACTTC